This T cell receptor (beta chain) comes out of a study of blood T cell repertoires in COVID-19. As originally analysed: Amplification of reference gene primers was used by the study to estimate nucleated cell counts. Sequenced by immunoSEQ multiplex PCR; TCRdb stores in-frame clones only, minus some. V and J calls and clone size are as listed in that table; D and trimming were resolved from the DNA. The table has around 170,000 clones, 70% to 80% seen once. There are 20 residues in the CDR3. Germline CDR1 reads GTSNPN; CDR2 reads SVGIG (reference sequence). The trim removed 3 bases at V and 3 bases at J, leaving 20 bases unmatched.

Sequences were obtained from PBMCs or T cells enriched from blood (not recorded which). The TCR originated in a man aged 55 to 70 who had been exposed to COVID-19. V gene TRBV30 combines with J gene TRBJ1-1, with 12 bases identical to TRBD1. CDR3 in amino acids: CAWRGFGTGQGAFAHTEAFF. Written as DNA, the CDR3 is TGTGCCTGGAGGGGGTTTGGAACGGGACAGGGGGCGTTCGCGCACACTGAAGCTTTCTTT.